Many counts were recorded for the clone carrying this T cell receptor beta chain. Antigen unknown. The data were obtained in a study of T cells in Graves' hyperthyroidism and ophthalmopathy. Findings and limits, study-wide: Ophthalmopathy stood apart from stable hyperthyroidism in a 13 V-J model.

Regions amplified from RNA transcripts were the TCR beta CDR3 regions. RT-PCR in the first round (using the HTBI primer set) targeted the TCR CDR3. MiXCR, run by TCRdb on the multiplex PCR reads, gives a single entry per CDR3 protein. The sample lists 530,000 or so distinct CDR3 sequences, around 45% occurring once. CDR1 and CDR2 from the germline V gene are DFQATT and SNEGSKA (reference sequence). V was pared by 6 bases and J by 2 bases, with 16 bases between. The CDR3 contains 14 residues. Patients aged 18 to 65 with hyperthyroidism were newly diagnosed, with duration under 2 months. Pregnant or lactating patients were excluded, as were those with uncontrolled infection or other autoimmune disease.

The sequence derives from a woman between 18 and 29 years old with Graves' hyperthyroidism. V usage is TRBV20-1 and J usage is TRBJ2-5; D is possibly TRBD2 (7 bases). The sample was peripheral blood or thyroid tissue (not recorded which). CDR3 in amino acids: CSAGGQELQETQYF. CDR3 DNA sequence: TGCAGTGCCGGGGGGCAGGAACTTCAAGAGACCCAGTACTTC.